These 21 T cell receptor beta chains were sequenced from one sample in a study of T cells in Graves' hyperthyroidism and ophthalmopathy. RNA transcripts served as the template for amplifying TCR beta CDR3 regions. Carried out on the TCR CDR3, a first-round RT-PCR used the HTBI primer set. TCRdb used MiXCR to reprocess the multiplex PCR reads, holding one entry per CDR3 protein. This sample has some 600,000 distinct CDR3 sequences; about 15% occur once, and the top ten carry more than 5%. The sequencing input was blood. Receptor source: a woman under 40 with Graves' hyperthyroidism that later progressed to Graves' ophthalmopathy.

In the case of this clonotype: One end of the junction is discordant with germline, which a read error may explain. The chain links TRBV7-7 to TRBJ2-2; the match to TRBD1 covers 9 bases. From germline, CDR1 is SSHAT and CDR2 FNYEAQ (reference sequence). The CDR3 extends over 16 amino acids. In DNA, the CDR3 is TGTGCTAGCAGGCATACAGGGGGCGCGAACACCGGGGAGCTGTTTTTT. Its protein product is CASRHTGGANTGELFF.

This sequence joins TRBV7-3 and TRBJ2-1; 15 positions agree with TRBD2. This CDR3 has 16 residues. After removal of 1 base from V and 7 bases from J, the junction contained 2 bases not matched to a gene. CDR1 and CDR2 from the germline V gene are SGHTA and FQGTGA. The CDR3: CASSLRGLAGGNEQFF. The CDR3 DNA follows: TGTGCCAGCAGCTTAAGAGGACTAGCGGGAGGGAATGAGCAGTTCTTC.

This clonotype occurred many times. The chain carries TRBV29-1 and TRBJ2-2, with 7 bases matching TRBD1. Per the germline V gene, CDR1 is SQVTM and CDR2 is ANQGSEA. The length of the CDR3 is 14 residues. J lost 5 bases, V lost 7 bases, and 10 bases had no gene match. The CDR3 nucleotides are TGCAGCGCGTTCCGACAGGGTGATACCGGGGAGCTGTTTTTT. This translates into CSAFRQGDTGELFF.

This clonotype was seen only a few times. V gene TRBV15 combines with J gene TRBJ1-5; tentative D call: TRBD1 (5 bases). Looked up from germline, CDR1 is LNHNV and CDR2 is YYDKDF (reference sequence). This CDR3 is built from 16 residues. Deletions cut 1 base from V and 5 bases from J, with 15 bases between. The CDR3 nucleotides are TGTGCCACCAGCAGAGCAGGGTCCCCCCTCCATCAGCCCCAGCATTTT. Residues: CATSRAGSPLHQPQHF.

This clonotype was detected many times. The CDR3 bases are TGTGCCTGGAGTGCCGACGGACGGACCTTACCTGAGTACTTC. The encoded protein is CAWSADGRTLPEYF. V and J are TRBV30 and TRBJ2-5; D is uncertain. Germline CDR1 GTSNPN, CDR2 SVGIG (reference sequence). There are 14 residues in the CDR3. The germline V and J ends were trimmed by 1 base and 12 bases, with 21 bases remaining between them.

The CDR3 nucleotides are TGTGCCAGCAGTTATTATCGGGGTCCCATGGATGGCTACACCTTC. Residues: CASSYYRGPMDGYTF. The V call is TRBV6-1, the J call TRBJ1-2; no firm D call. Germline CDR1 MNHNS, CDR2 SASEGT. The CDR3 is made up of 15 amino acids. Trimming removed 5 bases from V and 6 bases from J, with 19 bases in between.

This clonotype showed up many times. The chain is built from TRBV27 and TRBJ1-6; D not certain. Trimming removed 3 bases from V and 9 bases from J, with 9 bases in between. CDR1 and CDR2 (germline): MNHEY, SMNVEV (reference sequence). This CDR3 comprises 13 residues. The CDR3 DNA sequence: TGTGCCAGCAGTTTCAAAAGTAGTTCACCCCTCCACTTT. Encoded protein: CASSFKSSSPLHF.

The genes are TRBV6-1 and TRBJ1-1, with 9 positions matching TRBD1. CDR3 length equals 13 residues. After removal of 6 bases from V and 3 bases from J, the junction contained 2 bases not matched to a gene. Germline assignment: CDR1 MNHNS and CDR2 SASEGT. The CDR3 nucleotides are TGTGCCAGCAGGGGGGACAGGGACACTGAAGCTTTCTTT. Encoded protein: CASRGDRDTEAFF.

This clonotype has ten or more counts. The V gene is TRBV12-5, the J gene TRBJ1-5, with TRBD1 as a possible D gene (5 bases). The germline V and J ends were trimmed by 0 bases and 6 bases, with 9 bases remaining between them. The CDR3 is 14 amino acids. Germline CDR1 and CDR2: LGHNT and FRNRAP. CDR3 coding DNA: TGTGCTAGTGGTTTGGTCGAGGGGTTTCAGCCCCAGCATTTT. Amino acids: CASGLVEGFQPQHF.

The chain combines TRBV19 with TRBJ2-1; D is possibly TRBD1 or TRBD2 (5 bases each). V dropped 5 bases and J dropped 3 bases, with 11 bases sitting between them. The CDR3 runs to 14 residues. Germline V gene data show CDR1 as LNHDA and CDR2 as SQIVND (reference sequence). Here the CDR3 reads CASSPTRGYNEQFF. The DNA of the CDR3 is TGTGCCAGTAGTCCAACTAGGGGCTACAATGAGCAGTTCTTC.

V is TRBV19 and J is TRBJ2-7; the D is unclear. This CDR3 has 15 amino acids. Germline-derived CDR1 and CDR2 are LNHDA and SQIVND (reference sequence). Deletions cut 3 bases from V and 1 base from J, with 13 bases between. CDR3 in amino acids: CASSIEVWGSYEQYF. The CDR3 DNA reads TGTGCCAGTAGTATTGAGGTTTGGGGATCCTACGAGCAGTACTTC.

This clonotype was seen many times. The J gene is TRBJ2-2, the V gene TRBV30; D may be TRBD1 or TRBD2 (5 bases each). Germline V gives CDR1 GTSNPN, CDR2 SVGIG (reference sequence). Trimming shortened V by 3 bases and J by 1 base, and 15 bases separated the two germline ends. This CDR3 contains 16 residues. CDR3 DNA: TGTGCCTGGAGGATGCAATCGGGGCTGAACACCGGGGAGCTGTTTTTT. Translated, it gives CAWRMQSGLNTGELFF.

The count of this clonotype is one. Given a much more abundant clone one base away, this may be a read error. This chain joins TRBV27 and TRBJ2-1; 9 bases align to TRBD2. Germline V gene lookup returns CDR1 MNHEY and CDR2 SMNVEV (reference sequence). V dropped 5 bases and J dropped 10; count of bases not matched to a gene: 6. The CDR3 runs 13 residues. The CDR3 loop is CASSDRLAGEQFF. The CDR3, as DNA: TGTGCCAGCAGTGATCGCCTAGCGGGAGAGCAGTTCTTC.

Turning to this clonotype: One junction end does not reproduce the germline sequence, and a read error may be involved. The rearrangement joins TRBV30 to TRBJ1-3; D unresolved. Germline CDR1 reads GTSNPN; CDR2 reads SVGIG (reference sequence). The CDR3 is 13 amino acids. The DNA of the CDR3 is TGTGCTTGCAGTGTACCCGGGGTGAACACCATCTATTTT. This gives the protein CACSVPGVNTIYF.

V is TRBV6-4 and J is TRBJ2-2; weak D call: TRBD2 (6 bases). The CDR3 sequence is 14 residues long. CDR1 and CDR2 (germline): MRHNA, SNTAGT. The ends were cut back, 6 bases at V and 1 base at J, with 9 bases in the middle. The CDR3 DNA reads as TGTGCCAGCAGCATGACTAGGAACACCGGGGAGCTGTTTTTT. As protein: CASSMTRNTGELFF.

The chain couples TRBV30 to TRBJ1-3, with D uncertain. The CDR3 is 14 residues long. Germline lookup yields CDR1 GTSNPN and CDR2 SVGIG (reference sequence). The ends were cut back, 4 bases at V and 0 bases at J, with 10 bases in the middle. In nucleotides, the CDR3 is TGTGCCTGGACAGAATGGAACTCTGGAAACACCATATATTTT. Translated, it gives CAWTEWNSGNTIYF.

This clonotype has more than one count but fewer than ten. The chain carries TRBV7-6 and TRBJ2-7, with 7 bases identical to TRBD1. This CDR3 spans 13 amino acids. The ends lost 4 bases at V and 4 bases at J; junction bases unmatched: 4. The germline V gene encodes CDR1 SGHVS and CDR2 FNYEAQ. The CDR3 nucleotides read TGTGCCAGCAGCTCGGACAGGCGGTACGAGCAGTACTTC. Protein: CASSSDRRYEQYF.

In this sample, this clonotype turned up many times. V gene TRBV27 combines with J gene TRBJ1-5; D remains ambiguous. The germline CDR1 and CDR2 sequences are MNHEY and SMNVEV (reference sequence). There are 14 residues in the CDR3. Trimming stripped 3 bases from V and 4 bases from J, with 10 bases between. CDR3: CASSFDGINQPQHF. CDR3 DNA: TGTGCCAGCAGTTTTGATGGAATAAATCAGCCCCAGCATTTT.

Ten or more counts support this clonotype. A read error may account for a junction end that differs from germline. The chain joins TRBV6-5 to TRBJ2-7; D possibly corresponds to TRBD2 (6 bases). This CDR3 region has 14 residues. The germline gives CDR1 MNHEY, CDR2 SVGAGI. This chain's CDR3 is CASSYSTSSHEQYF. The CDR3 nucleotides read TGTGCCAGCAGTTACTCAACTAGCTCCCACGAGCAGTACTTC.

The J gene is TRBJ2-5, the V gene TRBV30; D remains unclear. The germline V gene has CDR1 GTSNPN and CDR2 SVGIG (reference sequence). The CDR3 spans 13 residues. Trimming stripped 4 bases from V and 5 bases from J, with 14 bases between. The CDR3 DNA is TGTGCCTGGAATTCCTTAGGGCGGGAGACCCAGTACTTC. It specifies CAWNSLGRETQYF.

This clonotype was picked up a small number of times. The chain has TRBV27 and TRBJ2-7; a weak D match, TRBD2 (5 bases). The DNA end is more similar to TRBJ2-1, so the J call may be wrong. The length of the CDR3 is 12 residues. Germline V gene lookup returns CDR1 MNHEY and CDR2 SMNVEV (reference sequence). This chain's CDR3 is CASSPGIYEQFF. The CDR3 bases are TGTGCCAGCAGTCCGGGGATTTACGAGCAGTTCTTC.